Listed here are 9 T cell receptor beta chains from one sample, sequenced in a study of CXCR4 blockade with PD-1 therapy in pancreatic cancer. Profiled with immunoSEQ multiplex PCR; TCRdb holds only in-frame clones, not every one. The data hold around 2,000 clones, with over 45% observed a single time. The sample was tumor tissue. The receptors come from a human donor with pancreatic ductal adenocarcinoma.

This clone has just one count. V is TRBV28 and J is TRBJ2-3, with 9 nucleotides matching TRBD1. From germline, CDR1 is MDHEN and CDR2 SYDVKM. The ends lost 5 bases at V and 10 bases at J; junction bases unmatched: 7. This CDR3 comprises 13 residues. The CDR3 region has the DNA TGTGCCAGCAGTATCGGGACAGGGCGGGCGCAGTATTTT. Translation: CASSIGTGRAQYF. Full variable domain (outside the CDR3, taken from reference TRBV28 and TRBJ2-3): DVKVTQSSRYLVKRTGEKVFLECVQDMDHENMFWYRQDPGLGLRLIYFSYDVKMKEKGDIPEGYSVSREKKERFSLILESASTNQTSMYLCASSIGTGRAQYFGPGTRLTVL.

This clone was seen more than once but under ten times. This chain uses TRBV25-1 with TRBJ1-1; TRBD1 aligns across 8 bases. The trim removed 8 bases at V and 3 bases at J, leaving 8 bases unmatched. The CDR3 consists of 14 residues. Germline CDR1 reads MGHDK; CDR2 reads SYGVNS. DNA of the CDR3: TGTGCCAGCTCCAGGACAGGGCCGGACACTGAAGCTTTCTTT. It is translated as CASSRTGPDTEAFF.

By frequency in the sample, this clone is large (0.1 to 1%). This chain connects TRBV6-1 to TRBJ2-3; TRBD2 aligns across 10 bases. V trimming: 1 base; J trimming: 0 bases; junction bases outside the gene matches: 4. CDR3 length: 17 amino acids. Germline V gives CDR1 MNHNS, CDR2 SASEGT. CDR3 residues: CASSEGALAGSTDTQYF. The CDR3 region has the DNA TGTGCCAGCAGTGAAGGGGCACTAGCGGGGAGCACAGATACGCAGTATTTT.

There are a few counts of this clone. The V call is TRBV10-3, the J call TRBJ1-1, with TRBD1 identical over 7 bases. This CDR3 spans 13 amino acids. Trimming cost V 7 bases and J 0 bases; bases outside gene matches: 2. The germline gives CDR1 ENHRY, CDR2 SYGVKD. For the CDR3, the DNA is TGTGCCATCAACGGACAGGTGAACACTGAAGCTTTCTTT. Translation: CAINGQVNTEAFF.

This clone counts as medium-sized. V and J are TRBV10-3 and TRBJ2-7, with D unresolved. The CDR3 is 12 amino acids. Germline-derived CDR1 and CDR2 are ENHRY and SYGVKD. The V end was cut by 5 bases, the J end by 4 bases, with 9 bases between. The CDR3 DNA follows: TGTGCCATCAGTTCCTACCAGTACGAGCAGTACTTC. Translated: CAISSYQYEQYF.

The chain uses TRBV18 and TRBJ2-1; TRBD2 matches 14 bases. V shed 4 bases and J 6 bases; nucleotides not matched to a gene: 2. Per the germline V gene, CDR1 is KGHSH and CDR2 is LQKENI. This CDR3 is built from 15 residues. CDR3: CASSQTSGGANEQFF. For the CDR3, the DNA is TGTGCCAGCTCACAGACTAGCGGGGGGGCCAATGAGCAGTTCTTC.

About this clone itself: The junction shows a germline mismatch at one end, possibly a read error. The V call is TRBV28, the J call TRBJ2-5; 11 nucleotides line up with TRBD2. Germline assignment: CDR1 MDHEN and CDR2 SYDVKM. The CDR3 has 16 amino acids. The CDR3 sequence is CTSSLPPGLAAETQYF. The CDR3 DNA follows: TGTACCAGCAGTTTACCACCGGGACTAGCGGCGGAGACCCAGTACTTC.

The J gene is TRBJ1-4, the V gene TRBV6-8; perhaps TRBD1 as D (5 bases). There are 14 residues in the CDR3. The germline V gene has CDR1 MNHGY and CDR2 SAAAGT. V gave up 5 bases and J gave up 10 bases, with 17 bases separating them. CDR3 nucleotides: TGTGCCAGCAGTGCGGCGGGGGGAGTAGCAAAACTGTTTTTT. Amino acid sequence: CASSAAGGVAKLFF.

This chain links TRBV4-1 with TRBJ2-7; D remains unclear. Germline CDR1 reads MGHRA; CDR2 reads YSYEKL. The length of the CDR3 is 15 residues. V was cut by 2 bases and J by 2 bases, with 13 bases left in between. CDR3 sequence (DNA): TGCGCCAGCAGCCAACAAGACGGGCAGGCCTACGAGCAGTACTTC. Protein sequence: CASSQQDGQAYEQYF.